These 8 T cell receptor beta chains share one sample of origin, sequenced in a study of early T cells in non-severe SARS-CoV-2 infection. MiXCR, run by TCRdb on the 5' RACE reads, gives a single entry per CDR3 protein. The repertoire consists of around 49,000 distinct CDR3 sequences, with about 4% occurring once and the leading ten covering roughly 6%. Source material: whole blood. Every receptor here comes from an adult who was a healthcare worker with PCR-confirmed SARS-CoV-2 infection or an uninfected control (not recorded which).

This clonotype has a count of ten or more. The chain uses TRBV29-1 and TRBJ1-4, with 10 bases matching TRBD1. CDR1 is SQVTM, CDR2 ANQGSEA, per germline. The CDR3 is 14 residues long. V was pared by 5 bases and J by 4 bases, with 4 bases of the junction left unmatched. The CDR3 is CSVLDRGVNEKLFF. CDR3 bases: TGCAGCGTTCTGGACAGGGGGGTTAATGAAAAACTGTTTTTT. Full variable domain (remainder filled in from reference TRBV29-1 and TRBJ1-4): SAVISQKPSRDICQRGTSLTIQCQVDSQVTMMFWYRQQPGQSLTLIATANQGSEATYESGFVIDKFPISRPNLTFSTLTVSNMSPEDSSIYLCSVLDRGVNEKLFFGSGTQLSVL.

This clonotype occurred many times. The rearrangement uses TRBV20-1 and TRBJ2-3; 8 bases align to TRBD2. Germline V lookup: CDR1 DFQATT, CDR2 SNEGSKA (reference sequence). With V trimmed by 3 bases and J by 6 bases, 8 bases remained unmatched. The length of the CDR3 is 14 residues. The CDR3: CSASGGRPLDTQYF. The CDR3 bases are TGCAGTGCTAGTGGCGGGAGGCCCCTGGATACGCAGTATTTT.

The chain has TRBV6-2 or TRBV6-3 and TRBJ2-1; TRBD2 matches 13 bases. Germline assignment: CDR1 MNHEY and CDR2 SVGEGT. V was clipped by 7 bases and J by 5 bases; unmatched bases: 8. The CDR3 runs to 16 residues. CDR3 protein: CASIRRLAGGNNEQFF. The DNA for the CDR3 is TGTGCCAGCATTCGAAGACTAGCGGGGGGAAACAATGAGCAGTTCTTC.

The V call is TRBV18, the J call TRBJ2-3; 9 nucleotides agree with TRBD2. Trimming cost V 4 bases and J 6 bases; bases outside gene matches: 5. CDR3 length: 14 amino acids. Per germline, CDR1 KGHSH and CDR2 LQKENI. CDR3 bases: TGTGCCAGCTCACTTGGACTAGCGCCCGATACGCAGTATTTT. Its protein is CASSLGLAPDTQYF.

This clonotype was detected a few times. This chain connects TRBV7-2 to TRBJ2-7; perhaps TRBD1 as D (6 bases). CDR1 is SGHTA, CDR2 FQGNSA, per germline. The CDR3 has 12 residues. The ends were cut back, 5 bases at V and 7 bases at J, with 12 bases in the middle. The CDR3 region is CASSHPTGEQYF. The CDR3 nucleotides are TGTGCCAGCAGCCACCCCACAGGGGAGCAGTACTTC.

Ten or more counts support this clonotype. CDR3 DNA: TGTGCCATCAACTCTCAGGGTCGCAATCAGCCCCAGCATTTT. This gives the protein CAINSQGRNQPQHF. The chain employs TRBV10-3 and TRBJ1-5; perhaps TRBD1 as D (5 bases). V was clipped by 7 bases and J by 2 bases, with 12 bases between them. Per germline, CDR1 ENHRY and CDR2 SYGVKD. This CDR3 has 14 residues.

This clonotype was picked up many times. The chain joins TRBV5-1 to TRBJ1-1; TRBD1 matches 8 bases. Germline V CDR1 and CDR2: SGHRS, YFSETQ. The junction had 6 bases not matched to a gene; V was cut back by 1 base and J by 7 bases. This CDR3 spans 14 amino acids. This chain's CDR3 is CASSLPGGLGEAFF. CDR3 bases: TGCGCCAGCAGCTTGCCAGGGGGCTTGGGTGAAGCTTTCTTT.

In this sample, this clonotype turned up many times. V gene TRBV5-1 combines with J gene TRBJ2-7; 12 bases agree with TRBD1. The CDR3 extends over 15 amino acids. In germline, CDR1 is SGHRS, CDR2 YFSETQ. V lost 4 bases to trimming and J lost 3 bases; unmatched junction nucleotides: 5. The CDR3 coding sequence is TGCGCCAGCAGCACGGGACAGGGGGCACACTACGAGCAGTACTTC. Its protein is CASSTGQGAHYEQYF. Full variable domain (missing parts from reference TRBV5-1 and TRBJ2-7): KAGVTQTPRYLIKTRGQQVTLSCSPISGHRSVSWYQQTPGQGLQFLFEYFSETQRNKGNFPGRFSGRQFSNSRSEMNVSTLELGDSALYLCASSTGQGAHYEQYFGPGTRLTVT.